The source of this T cell receptor beta chain is a study of T cells in Graves' hyperthyroidism and ophthalmopathy. Lactation, pregnancy, other autoimmune disease or uncontrolled infection led to exclusion of patients. This CDR3 is 12 amino acids long. Trimming took 0 bases from V and 7 from J, leaving 6 bases between them. The CDR3 regions of TCR beta were amplified from RNA transcripts. The HTBI primer set was used in a first-round RT-PCR of the TCR CDR3. TCRdb processed the multiplex PCR reads anew with MiXCR; each CDR3 protein has one entry. The sample carries 360,000 or so distinct CDR3 sequences, approximately 18% recorded once.

The chain joins TRBV12-3 or TRBV12-4 to TRBJ1-2; the D is unclear. Sequencing was carried out using blood. This clonotype was obtained from a woman aged 40 to 50 with Graves' ophthalmopathy. The CDR3: CASSLAGSGYTF. The CDR3 DNA follows: TGTGCCAGCAGTTTAGCAGGGAGTGGCTACACCTTC.